The subject of this entry is one T cell receptor beta chain. The antigen is not known. This sample stems from a study of breast tumors, draining lymph nodes, adjacent tissues. The study, taken as a whole, reports: Data fit most tumor T cells coming from lymph node, expanding in tumor. Data only fit, rather than demonstrated, lymph node origin of most tumor T cells. Luminal-like breast cancer showed significantly greater tumor-nontumor repertoire similarity than basal-like breast cancer did. Tumors had less TCR diversity than lymph nodes, more than nontumor tissue.

CDR3 length: 16 amino acids. Germline loops: CDR1 SGHAT, CDR2 FQNNGV. The V segment lost 2 bases and the J segment 0 bases; nucleotides outside the gene matches: 5. TCRdb re-called the multiplex PCR reads through MiXCR, storing one row per CDR3 protein. The table records tens of thousands of distinct CDR3 sequences, roughly two fifths of them present only once. The TCR originated in a female donor with breast cancer. Some clones in this sample may be carry-over from other donors' samples. The J gene is TRBJ2-3, the V gene TRBV11-2; TRBD2 matches 7 bases. The sample taken for sequencing was breast tumor tissue. Written as DNA, the CDR3 is TGTGCCAGCAGCTTAATGGGTAGCGGGAGCACAGATACGCAGTATTTT. It specifies CASSLMGSGSTDTQYF. The variable domain in full, with the rest retrieved from reference TRBV11-2 and TRBJ2-3, is EAGVAQSPRYKIIEKRQSVAFWCNPISGHATLYWYQQILGQGPKLLIQFQNNGVVDDSQLPKDRFSAERLKGVDSTLKIQPAKLEDSAVYLCASSLMGSGSTDTQYFGPGTRLTVL.